The 20 T cell receptor beta chains below come from one sample, sequenced in a study of blood T cell repertoires in COVID-19. This table comes from immunoSEQ multiplex PCR, and its TCRdb copy is limited to in-frame clones, with some not included. In the table there are around 150,000 clones, about 84% of which are singletons. Sequencing input: PBMCs or T cells enriched from blood (not recorded which). These receptors were collected from a man aged 35-49 years who had recovered from COVID-19.

This clone was detected once. The chain recombines TRBV20-1 with TRBJ1-6, with no clear D. Per the germline V gene, CDR1 is DFQATT and CDR2 is SNEGSKA (reference sequence). The length of the CDR3 is 14 residues. Trimming stripped 3 bases from V and 7 bases from J, with 13 bases between. The CDR3 region has the DNA TGCAGTGCTAGTGACACGGTCCCAAATTCACCCCTCCACTTT. It codes for CSASDTVPNSPLHF.

Details on this clone: The sample contains more than one DNA sequence encoding this CDR3. The rearrangement joins TRBV5-1 to TRBJ1-3; 8 bases match TRBD1. This CDR3 spans 15 amino acids. From germline, CDR1 is SGHRS and CDR2 YFSETQ. J was trimmed by 7 bases and V by 3 bases; bases with no gene match: 9. DNA for the CDR3: TGCGCCAGCAGCTCTGGACAGGGAGTTGGGAACACCATATATTTT. Its translation: CASSSGQGVGNTIYF.

V usage is TRBV2 and J usage is TRBJ2-1; maybe TRBD1 (5 bases). Trimming removed 9 bases at V and 0 bases at J, with 12 bases between. The CDR3 runs to 14 residues. The germline CDR1 and CDR2 sequences are SNHLY and FYNNEI. The CDR3 nucleotides are TGTGCCAGTATACAGGAGAGCTCCTACAATGAGCAGTTCTTC. The encoded protein is CASIQESSYNEQFF.

V gene TRBV6-5 combines with J gene TRBJ2-1; TRBD2 agrees at 7 bases. Germline V gene lookup returns CDR1 MNHEY and CDR2 SVGAGI. CDR3 length: 14 residues. V lost 6 bases, J lost 5 bases, and 7 bases stayed unmatched. The CDR3 spells CASSGTMGHNEQFF. Here the CDR3 DNA reads TGTGCCAGCAGCGGGACTATGGGCCACAATGAGCAGTTCTTC.

The V gene is TRBV30, the J gene TRBJ1-2; a weak D match, TRBD1 (6 bases). Between the trimmed V and J ends, which lost 3 bases and 4 bases, there was a span of 9 bases. The CDR3 runs 12 residues. CDR1 is GTSNPN and CDR2 is SVGIG in the germline V gene (reference sequence). The CDR3 DNA follows: TGTGCCTGGAGGCACAGGGCCTATGGCTACACCTTC. Translating it yields CAWRHRAYGYTF.

The V call is TRBV6-5, the J call TRBJ1-1; possible D gene TRBD1, 6 bases. The CDR3 runs to 13 residues. Trimming took off 7 bases at V and 1 base at J, with 10 bases between the two ends. CDR1 MNHEY and CDR2 SVGAGI come from the germline V gene. The CDR3 DNA sequence: TGTGCCAGCAACCAGGGGCGGAACACTGAAGCTTTCTTT. Its protein product is CASNQGRNTEAFF.

The chain has TRBV5-6 and TRBJ2-1; perhaps TRBD1 as D (5 bases). The germline gives CDR1 SGHDT, CDR2 YYEEEE. The CDR3 is 14 amino acids. V lost 6 bases, J lost 5 bases, and 15 bases lay in between. The CDR3 loop reads CASNLQGLDNEQFF. CDR3 nucleotides: TGTGCCAGCAATCTCCAGGGCCTTGACAATGAGCAGTTCTTC.

The chain uses TRBV10-1 and TRBJ2-7; the D gene is possibly TRBD2 (6 bases). CDR3 length: 14 amino acids. The V end was cut by 4 bases, the J end by 2 bases, with 12 bases between. CDR1 and CDR2 from the germline V gene are WNHNN and SYGVQD (reference sequence). CDR3 bases: TGCGCCAGCAGTGCAGGACTATCCCCCTACGAGCAGTACTTC. Translating it yields CASSAGLSPYEQYF.

The chain links TRBV30 to TRBJ1-2; D call uncertain. The V gene lost 2 bases and the J gene lost 7 bases, with 11 bases spanning the gap. The CDR3 runs to 12 residues. CDR1 is GTSNPN, CDR2 SVGIG, per germline (reference sequence). The CDR3 here is CAWSPGLGGYTF. The CDR3 DNA reads as TGTGCCTGGAGTCCCGGACTGGGTGGCTACACCTTC.

CDR3 DNA: TGTGCCAGCAGCTTAGGGGACAGAGCAACTAATGAAAAACTGTTTTTT. It is translated as CASSLGDRATNEKLFF. The chain uses TRBV7-9 and TRBJ1-4; 7 positions agree with TRBD1. Losses at the gene ends were 1 base for V and 0 bases for J; bases not matched to a gene: 2. The germline V gene encodes CDR1 SEHNR and CDR2 FQNEAQ (reference sequence). CDR3 length equals 16 residues.

The chain joins TRBV19 to TRBJ1-5; a possible D gene is TRBD1 (6 bases). Germline V gene data show CDR1 as LNHDA and CDR2 as SQIVND (reference sequence). With 2 bases removed from V and 6 bases from J, the gap between germline ends came to 11 bases. The CDR3 is made up of 14 amino acids. DNA for the CDR3: TGTGCCAGTAGTATAACAGGGCATGGTCAGCCCCAGCATTTT. This gives the protein CASSITGHGQPQHF.

The genes are TRBV4-1 and TRBJ2-4; D might be TRBD1 (6 bases). The CDR3 is 16 amino acids. Germline lookup yields CDR1 MGHRA and CDR2 YSYEKL. V dropped 1 base and J dropped 16 bases, with 26 bases sitting between them. DNA for the CDR3: TGCGCCAGCAGCCAAGGAGCAGGGCTACGTGACAGGCCTAGATACTTC. Protein product: CASSQGAGLRDRPRYF.

The rearrangement joins TRBV2 to TRBJ2-2; 12 nucleotides match TRBD2. CDR1 and CDR2 from the germline V gene are SNHLY and FYNNEI. The CDR3 has 17 residues. With V trimmed by 5 bases and J by 4 bases, 8 bases remained unmatched. The CDR3 sequence: CASSRWTSGAGTGELFF. In DNA form, the CDR3 reads TGTGCCAGCAGTCGATGGACTAGCGGGGCTGGCACCGGGGAGCTGTTTTTT.

The chain recombines TRBV10-1 with TRBJ2-1, with TRBD1 matching over 8 bases. The germline V gene has CDR1 WNHNN and CDR2 SYGVQD (reference sequence). V lost 0 bases to trimming and J lost 3 bases; unmatched junction nucleotides: 4. The CDR3 is made up of 16 amino acids. For the CDR3, the DNA is TGCGCCAGCAGTGAGTCGGCAGGGGGCGACTACAATGAGCAGTTCTTC. Encoded protein: CASSESAGGDYNEQFF.

The chain recombines TRBV19 with TRBJ2-1; TRBD2 agrees at 8 bases. Germline V gene sequence: CDR1 LNHDA, CDR2 SQIVND (reference sequence). Germline trimming cut 5 bases from V and 0 bases from J; bases unmatched to any gene: 6. This CDR3 contains 16 residues. CDR3 bases: TGTGCCAGTAGTGAGGACCTAGCGGGCTCCTACAATGAGCAGTTCTTC. This gives the protein CASSEDLAGSYNEQFF.

This chain joins TRBV6-5 and TRBJ2-3; the D gene is possibly TRBD1 (6 bases). This CDR3 is 14 amino acids long. Germline CDR1 reads MNHEY; CDR2 reads SVGAGI. Trimming pared 8 bases from V and 2 bases from J, leaving 14 bases between. This CDR3 reads CASDGGWDTDTQYF. The CDR3, as DNA: TGTGCCAGCGATGGGGGCTGGGACACAGATACGCAGTATTTT.

In DNA form, the CDR3 reads TGTGCCAGCAGCGTAGATGCGGGGGGGCTTCCTAATGAGCAGTTCTTC. It translates to CASSVDAGGLPNEQFF. The chain uses TRBV9 and TRBJ2-1; 9 bases line up with TRBD2. Germline V lookup: CDR1 SGDLS, CDR2 YYNGEE. This CDR3 spans 16 amino acids. V lost 0 bases to trimming and J lost 7 bases; unmatched junction nucleotides: 8.

V is TRBV7-9 and J is TRBJ2-1, with 7 bases that match TRBD2. Per germline, CDR1 SEHNR and CDR2 FQNEAQ (reference sequence). V was clipped by 5 bases and J by 5 bases; unmatched bases: 6. The CDR3 runs 14 residues. CDR3 residues: CASSRPGLNNEQFF. CDR3 bases: TGTGCCAGCAGCCGACCGGGACTAAACAATGAGCAGTTCTTC.

V gene TRBV7-3 combines with J gene TRBJ2-3; weak D call: TRBD2 (7 bases). CDR3 length: 16 residues. V lost 1 base and J 6 bases, leaving 17 bases between the germline ends. The germline CDR1 and CDR2 sequences are SGHTA and FQGTGA. CDR3 bases: TGTGCCAGCAGCTTAAACGGAGGGGGGGCCTTGGATACGCAGTATTTT. This gives the protein CASSLNGGGALDTQYF.

J is TRBJ1-1 and V is TRBV9; TRBD1 might be the D (5 bases). The CDR3 has 19 residues. Trimming took 0 bases from V and 3 from J, leaving 24 bases between them. CDR1 is SGDLS, CDR2 YYNGEE, per germline. CDR3 nucleotides: TGTGCCAGCAGCGTAGTATATGGGGGGGTCCTTTCTGGGGACACTGAAGCTTTCTTT. Translated: CASSVVYGGVLSGDTEAFF.